These 32 T cell receptor beta chains were all obtained from the same sample, sequenced in a study of CD8 T cells in Susac syndrome. After extraction with the RNeasy kit, about 0.45 to 1 ug of the RNA was reverse transcribed using random hexamers. TCRdb fed the immunoSEQ multiplex PCR reads into MiXCR, producing one record per CDR3 protein. The sample records roughly 100,000 distinct CDR3 sequences, 90% to 97% being singletons. Sequencing was carried out using CD8+ T cells from PBMCs. These receptors all come from a human donor with Susac syndrome.

The chain links TRBV6-5 to TRBJ2-3, with TRBD1 matching 10 bases. The germline gives CDR1 MNHEY, CDR2 SVGAGI. V was pared by 0 bases and J by 0 bases, with 9 bases of the junction left unmatched. CDR3 length: 19 amino acids. In DNA, the CDR3 is TGTGCCAGCAGTTACTCGAGGACAGGGGGTAACCCTAGCACAGATACGCAGTATTTT. It is translated as CASSYSRTGGNPSTDTQYF.

J is TRBJ1-5 and V is TRBV6-2 or TRBV6-3, with 9 bases matching TRBD1. CDR3 size: 14 residues. Losses at the gene ends were 6 bases for V and 5 bases for J; bases not matched to a gene: 5. CDR1 and CDR2 (germline): MNHEY, SVGEGT. CDR3 bases: TGTGCCAGCAGCCGGACAGGGGTCTATCAGCCCCAGCATTTT. Translated: CASSRTGVYQPQHF.

The rearrangement uses TRBV20-1 and TRBJ1-4; tentative D call: TRBD1 (5 bases). In germline, CDR1 is DFQATT, CDR2 SNEGSKA (reference sequence). The V gene lost 1 base and the J gene lost 6 bases, with 12 bases spanning the gap. This CDR3 is 14 amino acids long. CDR3 protein: CSARVIGGDEKLFF. CDR3 nucleotide sequence: TGCAGTGCTAGAGTGATAGGAGGGGATGAAAAACTGTTTTTT.

The V and J genes are TRBV30 and TRBJ2-7; D remains unclear. Trimming took 5 bases from V and 3 from J, leaving 11 bases between them. Germline V gene lookup returns CDR1 GTSNPN and CDR2 SVGIG (reference sequence). This CDR3 contains 12 residues. CDR3 residues: CAWSDNIYEQYF. DNA of the CDR3: TGTGCCTGGTCCGATAACATCTACGAGCAGTACTTC.

The chain uses TRBV29-1 and TRBJ1-5; the match to TRBD1 covers 7 bases. The CDR3 sequence is 14 residues long. Germline assignment: CDR1 SQVTM and CDR2 ANQGSEA. V gave up 6 bases and J gave up 0 bases; unmatched junction bases: 5. The CDR3 DNA sequence: TGCAGCGTGGGGACAGACTATAGCAATCAGCCCCAGCATTTT. It codes for CSVGTDYSNQPQHF.

This clonotype was detected once. This sequence joins TRBV27 and TRBJ1-2; D perhaps matches TRBD1 (6 bases). The CDR3 length is 13 residues. CDR1 MNHEY and CDR2 SMNVEV come from the germline V gene (reference sequence). V was cut by 4 bases and J by 7 bases, with 13 bases left in between. The CDR3 nucleotides read TGTGCCAGCAGTTCGACAGGTTCAGGTGGCTACACCTTC. It codes for CASSSTGSGGYTF.

The J gene is TRBJ1-2, the V gene TRBV12-3 or TRBV12-4; D remains ambiguous. The CDR3 is 12 residues long. The germline V and J ends were trimmed by 7 bases and 3 bases, with 9 bases remaining between them. The CDR3 DNA reads as TGTGCCAGCAAGAGCGGCTACTATGGCTACACCTTC. This gives the protein CASKSGYYGYTF.

The chain has TRBV20-1 and TRBJ1-5; D may be TRBD1 (6 bases). The CDR3 runs to 13 residues. The germline CDR1 and CDR2 sequences are DFQATT and SNEGSKA (reference sequence). V was cut by 3 bases and J by 4 bases, with 10 bases left in between. The CDR3 DNA reads as TGCAGTGCTAGCCGGGACATTAATCAGCCCCAGCATTTT. This sequence encodes CSASRDINQPQHF.

Here the CDR3 DNA reads TGTGCCACCAGTGACAGCAACTATGGCTACACCTTC. Its translation is CATSDSNYGYTF. The chain is built from TRBV24-1 and TRBJ1-2; no clear D. V gave up 4 bases and J gave up 2 bases, with 4 bases separating them. The CDR3 has 12 amino acids. Per germline, CDR1 KGHDR and CDR2 SFDVKD.

The V call is TRBV30, the J call TRBJ1-1, with 10 bases that match TRBD1. The junction had 3 bases not matched to a gene; V was cut back by 5 bases and J by 0 bases. CDR3 length: 14 amino acids. CDR1 and CDR2 (germline): GTSNPN, SVGIG (reference sequence). CDR3 nucleotide sequence: TGTGCCTGGGACAGGGGGCCTGTGAACACTGAAGCTTTCTTT. Translated, it gives CAWDRGPVNTEAFF.

The chain combines TRBV30 with TRBJ1-6, with 7 bases fitting TRBD1. Trimming cost V 3 bases and J 10 bases; bases outside gene matches: 6. Germline CDR1 is GTSNPN and CDR2 is SVGIG (reference sequence). This CDR3 is 13 amino acids long. The CDR3 nucleotides read TGTGCCTGGAGGTTCCCAGGGGGGTCACCCCTCCACTTT. This encodes CAWRFPGGSPLHF.

The chain is built from TRBV12-3 or TRBV12-4 and TRBJ1-1; D remains unclear. This CDR3 spans 12 amino acids. The V end was cut by 5 bases, the J end by 1 base, with 5 bases between. This chain's CDR3 is CASSKENTEAFF. The CDR3 DNA reads TGTGCCAGCAGTAAAGAGAACACTGAAGCTTTCTTT.

This sequence joins TRBV12-3 or TRBV12-4 and TRBJ1-1, with D unclear. V dropped 3 bases and J dropped 4 bases, with 3 bases sitting between them. The CDR3 has 11 amino acids. The CDR3 region has the DNA TGTGCCAGCAGTTTCAGCACTGAAGCTTTCTTT. It yields the protein CASSFSTEAFF.

The chain uses TRBV29-1 and TRBJ2-7; weak D call: TRBD1 (6 bases). The CDR3 length is 14 residues. V lost 6 bases, J lost 0 bases, and 15 bases lay in between. Germline lookup yields CDR1 SQVTM and CDR2 ANQGSEA. CDR3 region: CSVVRGQSSYEQYF. DNA for the CDR3: TGCAGCGTGGTCAGGGGTCAGAGCTCCTACGAGCAGTACTTC.

V and J are TRBV19 and TRBJ2-7; D is uncertain. CDR3 length equals 13 residues. V was cut by 5 bases and J by 5 bases, with 13 bases left in between. Germline V CDR1 and CDR2: LNHDA, SQIVND (reference sequence). In DNA, the CDR3 is TGTGCCAGTAGTTTCCAGTCCTCGGACGAGCAGTACTTC. Amino acid sequence: CASSFQSSDEQYF.

This sequence joins TRBV5-1 and TRBJ2-7; 9 bases are a match to TRBD1. Germline V gene data show CDR1 as SGHRS and CDR2 as YFSETQ. The CDR3 length is 13 residues. The V and J ends lost 3 bases and 3 bases, in that order; junction bases with no gene match: 1. The CDR3 DNA reads TGCGCCAGCAGCTGGACAGGGGACTACGAGCAGTACTTC. It encodes CASSWTGDYEQYF.

In this sample, this clonotype turned up a few times. The J gene is TRBJ2-3, the V gene TRBV4-3; D remains unclear. The CDR3 contains 13 residues. The germline V gene has CDR1 LGHNA and CDR2 YSLEER. V was trimmed by 0 bases and J by 3 bases, leaving 4 bases between them. The DNA of the CDR3 is TGCGCCAGCAGCCAAGACGGGACAGATACGCAGTATTTT. It is translated as CASSQDGTDTQYF.

The rearrangement uses TRBV6-5 and TRBJ2-2; TRBD2 agrees at 9 bases. V shed 10 bases, J shed 2 bases, and the junction held 5 bases outside the gene matches. From germline, CDR1 is MNHEY and CDR2 SVGAGI. The CDR3 has 14 amino acids. CDR3 sequence reads: CATGTSLNTGELFF. The CDR3, as DNA: TGTGCCACCGGGACTAGCCTAAACACCGGGGAGCTGTTTTTT.

The genes are TRBV3-1 and TRBJ1-1; TRBD1 aligns across 9 bases. V shed 4 bases and J 8 bases; nucleotides not matched to a gene: 8. The V gene's germline CDR1 is LGHDT and CDR2 YNNKEL (reference sequence). The CDR3 has 14 residues. As DNA, the CDR3 is TGTGCCAGCAGCCGTCAGTCCGGGACAGGGGAAGCTTTCTTT. It is translated as CASSRQSGTGEAFF. The whole variable domain, filled in from reference TRBV3-1 and TRBJ1-1, reads DTAVSQTPKYLVTQMGNDKSIKCEQNLGHDTMYWYKQDSKKFLKIMFSYNNKELIINETVPNRFSPKSPDKAHLNLHINSLELGDSAVYFCASSRQSGTGEAFFGQGTRLTVV.

This clonotype was recorded a few times. The gene calls are TRBV7-4 and TRBJ1-5; D call uncertain. The V gene lost 5 bases and the J gene lost 4 bases, with 18 bases spanning the gap. The germline V gene encodes CDR1 SGHVT and CDR2 SQSDAQ. The CDR3 runs to 16 residues. In nucleotides, the CDR3 is TGTGCCAGCAGCATCTTGCACAACAAGATAAATCAGCCCCAGCATTTT. This encodes CASSILHNKINQPQHF.

The J gene is TRBJ1-2, the V gene TRBV20-1; tentative D call: TRBD1 (5 bases). V lost 4 bases to trimming and J lost 10 bases, with 16 bases between them. The CDR3 contains 12 residues. The V gene's germline CDR1 is DFQATT and CDR2 SNEGSKA (reference sequence). CDR3 protein: CSAMRQGLDYTF. In DNA form, the CDR3 reads TGCAGTGCTATGCGTCAGGGACTCGACTACACCTTC.

This clonotype appeared once. The chain recombines TRBV2 with TRBJ2-6, with 8 bases fitting TRBD1. From germline, CDR1 is SNHLY and CDR2 FYNNEI. The V segment lost 7 bases and the J segment 0 bases; nucleotides outside the gene matches: 8. The CDR3 extends over 17 amino acids. The CDR3 DNA reads TGTGCCAGCAATTCGGGACAGGCCCGCTCTGGGGCCAACGTCCTGACTTTC. Amino acid sequence: CASNSGQARSGANVLTF.

The V call is TRBV6-2 or TRBV6-3, the J call TRBJ2-3, with D unclear. The CDR3 has 14 residues. V was pared by 8 bases and J by 0 bases, with 12 bases between. Germline V gives CDR1 MNHEY, CDR2 SVGEGT. The DNA of the CDR3 is TGTGCCAGCCGTACCCAGACTAGCACAGATACGCAGTATTTT. Its protein product is CASRTQTSTDTQYF.

This chain uses TRBV7-2 with TRBJ1-6; possible D gene TRBD1, 6 bases. The CDR3 runs 16 residues. Germline values: CDR1 SGHTA, CDR2 FQGNSA. V dropped 1 base and J dropped 7 bases, with 14 bases sitting between them. The CDR3 DNA reads TGTGCCAGCAGCTTAGTCGGGACAATGAGGAATTCACCCCTCCACTTT. Translation: CASSLVGTMRNSPLHF.

The chain uses TRBV19 and TRBJ1-2, with D possibly matching TRBD1 (6 bases). CDR3 length equals 14 residues. V lost 5 bases and J 2 bases, leaving 12 bases between the germline ends. The germline V gene has CDR1 LNHDA and CDR2 SQIVND (reference sequence). CDR3 sequence reads: CASSFRTVNYGYTF. CDR3 in DNA: TGTGCCAGTAGTTTCAGGACAGTAAACTATGGCTACACCTTC.

CDR3 in amino acids: CATPAGDINQPQHF. CDR3 DNA: TGTGCCACTCCTGCCGGGGATATCAATCAGCCCCAGCATTTT. V gene TRBV21-1 combines with J gene TRBJ1-5; the table's D call, TRBD1, has no DNA check behind it. TRBV21-1 represents a pseudogene. This CDR3 is built from 14 residues.

The chain links TRBV30 to TRBJ2-4; tentatively, D is TRBD1 (5 bases). From germline, CDR1 is GTSNPN and CDR2 SVGIG (reference sequence). V was trimmed by 5 bases and J by 0 bases, leaving 14 bases between them. The CDR3 has 15 residues. The CDR3 nucleotides read TGTGCCTGGCAGACAGAGACTCTAGCCAAAAACATTCAGTACTTC. The encoded protein is CAWQTETLAKNIQYF.

The rearrangement joins TRBV23-1 to TRBJ1-1; TRBD1 agrees at 7 bases. TRBV23-1 is given ORF status, its function remaining uncertain. The CDR3 has 15 amino acids. J was trimmed by 5 bases and V by 0 bases; bases with no gene match: 6. The CDR3 here is CASSQSGRGRTEAFF. CDR3 coding DNA: TGCGCCAGCAGTCAATCAGGGAGGGGGCGGACTGAAGCTTTCTTT.

The chain employs TRBV29-1 and TRBJ2-1; the match to TRBD2 covers 7 bases. Losses at the gene ends were 6 bases for V and 4 bases for J; bases not matched to a gene: 21. This CDR3 has 18 amino acids. Germline lookup yields CDR1 SQVTM and CDR2 ANQGSEA. CDR3 sequence reads: CSVRNGPLGSGLYNEQFF. The CDR3 DNA follows: TGCAGCGTCCGCAATGGCCCCCTGGGTAGCGGGTTATACAATGAGCAGTTCTTC.

The chain recombines TRBV7-2 with TRBJ2-1; 7 bases are shared with TRBD1. Germline values: CDR1 SGHTA, CDR2 FQGNSA. The V segment lost 5 bases and the J segment 3 bases; nucleotides outside the gene matches: 10. The CDR3 extends over 16 amino acids. Here the CDR3 reads CASSRPTGTDYNEQFF. The CDR3 nucleotides are TGTGCCAGCAGCCGACCTACGGGGACAGACTACAATGAGCAGTTCTTC.

The chain joins TRBV20-1 to TRBJ1-1, with no clear D. Germline-derived CDR1 and CDR2 are DFQATT and SNEGSKA (reference sequence). The CDR3 has 15 amino acids. V was pared by 0 bases and J by 1 base, with 12 bases between. CDR3 amino acids: CSARDQEGWNTEAFF. The CDR3 DNA sequence: TGCAGTGCTAGAGATCAGGAGGGCTGGAACACTGAAGCTTTCTTT.

The genes are TRBV4-3 and TRBJ2-3, with 8 bases identical to TRBD2. V was pared by 0 bases and J by 6 bases, with 5 bases of the junction left unmatched. Per germline, CDR1 LGHNA and CDR2 YSLEER. The CDR3 is made up of 15 amino acids. DNA for the CDR3: TGCGCCAGCAGCCAAGATCCCTCTAGCGGGGATACGCAGTATTTT. Its protein is CASSQDPSSGDTQYF.